This TCR beta chain emerged from a study of OX40 agonist ivuxolimab in advanced cancers. In the study overall: Three individuals attained partial responses, comprising one hepatocellular carcinoma case and two cutaneous melanoma cases.

Some clones are missing from TCRdb's copy, which holds only in-frame ones; the method was immunoSEQ multiplex PCR. The table lists 75,000 to 95,000 clones, over 80% of them singletons. Study-wide findings and caveats: Low levels of normalized T-cell clonal expansion also appeared in some nonresponders.

This CDR3 has 11 residues. V was trimmed by 3 bases and J by 11 bases, leaving 10 bases between them. The germline gives CDR1 MNHNS, CDR2 SASEGT. Comments on this clone: The antigen is not known.

The receptor's source is an adult with an advanced solid tumor such as melanoma, head and neck, liver or kidney cancer. The sample here was CD4+ or CD8+ T cells sorted from blood, taken in a trial of the OX40 agonist ivuxolimab. This sequence joins TRBV6-1 and TRBJ1-1; D call uncertain. The DNA for the CDR3 is TGTGCCAGCAGTGAGGGCCGAGGGGCTTTCTTT. Its protein product is CASSEGRGAFF.